Listed below are T cell receptor beta chains from one sample, sequenced in a study of early T cells in non-severe SARS-CoV-2 infection. Using its own MiXCR run on the 5' RACE reads, TCRdb lists one record per CDR3 protein. Of about 80,000 distinct CDR3 sequences in the sample, more than 9% were seen once. The sequencing sample was made of whole blood. The receptors here all came from an adult who was a healthcare worker with PCR-confirmed SARS-CoV-2 infection or an uninfected control (not recorded which). Each CDR3 is given with its conserved first and last residue. The D gene is left open where the match is weak. The size field is filled for only some rows; it gives once, few, many or a size class.

j_call,clone_size,v_call,d_call,cdr3_aa,cdr3_nt
TRBJ2-1,many,TRBV4-2,.,CASSQNTRSAANEQFF,TGTGCCAGCAGCCAAAATACCCGTAGCGCGGCAAATGAGCAGTTCTTC
TRBJ1-2,many,TRBV5-1,TRBD1,CASSLQGNSYTF,TGCGCCAGCAGCTTACAGGGGAATAGCTACACCTTC
TRBJ2-2,many,TRBV6-1,.,CASSTTAESGELFF,TGTGCCAGCAGTACTACAGCCGAGTCCGGGGAGCTGTTTTTT
TRBJ2-5,many,TRBV5-1,.,CASSLASRIDETQYF,TGCGCCAGCAGCTTGGCCTCACGTATTGACGAGACCCAGTACTTC
TRBJ2-1,.,TRBV7-2,.,CASSQRLGEIKNEQFF,TGTGCCAGCAGCCAAAGACTAGGCGAAATAAAGAATGAGCAGTTCTTC
TRBJ2-7,few,TRBV6-1,.,CASSEGWREQYF,TGTGCCAGCAGTGAGGGTTGGAGGGAGCAGTACTTC
TRBJ2-7,many,TRBV20-1,.,CSARDFKGGYEQYF,TGCAGTGCTAGAGACTTCAAGGGGGGCTACGAGCAGTACTTC
TRBJ2-6,few,TRBV29-1,.,CSVAPGSAGANVLTF,TGCAGCGTTGCACCAGGGTCTGCTGGGGCCAACGTCCTGACTTTC
TRBJ2-5,many,TRBV5-1,TRBD2,CASSSGGLAGQETQYF,TGCGCCAGCAGCTCAGGGGGACTAGCGGGGCAAGAGACCCAGTACTTC
TRBJ2-2,.,TRBV10-1,TRBD1,CASSRGDRFNTGELFF,TGCGCCAGCAGTCGAGGGGACAGGTTCAACACCGGGGAGCTGTTTTTT
TRBJ2-7,.,TRBV5-4,.,CASSLDPAPYEQYF,TGTGCCAGCAGCTTGGATCCCGCTCCTTACGAGCAGTACTTC
TRBJ2-1,many,TRBV2,TRBD1,CASSEGTGGNEQFF,TGTGCCAGCAGTGAGGGGACAGGGGGTAATGAGCAGTTCTTC
TRBJ1-3,.,TRBV12-3/TRBV12-4,.,CASSKGTGNTIYF,TGTGCCAGCAGTAAGGGGACTGGAAACACCATATATTTT
TRBJ1-2,many,TRBV27,.,CASANSGTLGYGYTF,TGTGCCAGCGCTAATTCCGGGACCCTGGGTTATGGCTACACCTTC
TRBJ1-2,.,TRBV29-1,.,CSVLDYGYTF,TGCAGCGTCCTTGACTATGGCTACACCTTC
TRBJ1-1,few,TRBV28,.,CASNHLGGTEAFF,TGTGCCAGCAATCACCTGGGGGGCACTGAAGCTTTCTTT
TRBJ1-2,many,TRBV28,TRBD1,CASSPNSGTATNYGYTF,TGTGCCAGCAGTCCGAATTCCGGGACAGCAACTAACTATGGCTACACCTTC
TRBJ1-1,few,TRBV5-1,.,CASSADRDTEAFF,TGCGCCAGCAGCGCGGACCGGGACACTGAAGCTTTCTTT
TRBJ2-7,.,TRBV12-3/TRBV12-4,.,CASSFQDPYEQYF,TGTGCCAGCAGTTTTCAGGACCCCTACGAGCAGTACTTC
TRBJ2-1,many,TRBV2,TRBD2,CASSWTSGRASNEQFF,TGTGCCAGCAGCTGGACTAGCGGGAGGGCGAGTAATGAGCAGTTCTTC
TRBJ2-7,.,TRBV20-1,.,CSASNRLSSYEQYF,TGCAGTGCTAGTAATAGGCTTTCCTCCTACGAGCAGTACTTC
TRBJ2-2,many,TRBV7-2,.,CASRKWEHTGELFF,TGTGCCAGCCGGAAGTGGGAGCACACCGGGGAGCTGTTTTTT